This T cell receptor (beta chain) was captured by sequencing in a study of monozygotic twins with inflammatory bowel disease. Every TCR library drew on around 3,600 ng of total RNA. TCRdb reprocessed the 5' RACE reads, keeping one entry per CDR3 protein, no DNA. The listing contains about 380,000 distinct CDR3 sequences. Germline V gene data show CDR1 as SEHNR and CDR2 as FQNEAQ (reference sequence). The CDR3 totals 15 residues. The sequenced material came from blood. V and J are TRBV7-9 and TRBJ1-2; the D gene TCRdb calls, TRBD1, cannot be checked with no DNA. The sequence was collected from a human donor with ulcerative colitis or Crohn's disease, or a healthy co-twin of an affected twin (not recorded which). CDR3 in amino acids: CASSRSGRKDYGYTF.